This record looks at one T cell receptor beta chain sequence and its context. TCRdb keeps only in-frame clones here, not all; method: immunoSEQ multiplex PCR. Among hundreds of thousands of clones, 70% to 90% were seen once, and the ten largest hold about 0.0094%. CDR1 is LGHNA, CDR2 YSLEER, per germline. The CDR3 spans 16 residues. The trim removed 4 bases at V and 3 bases at J, leaving 12 bases unmatched. The sample originates from a study of shared T cell receptors in the human thymus. The sample was also linked to a second study, of human thymus T cells. This second report adds: It was from resections taken during corrective heart surgery that the thymus tissue came.

This sequence originates from a boy under three years old with a congenital heart defect. The sample comprised thymocytes. The V gene is TRBV4-3, the J gene TRBJ2-7; 7 nucleotides align to TRBD1. CDR3 DNA: TGCGCCAGCAGCCCAAAGCGCAGGGACAGTGGCTACGAGCAGTACTTC. Translating it yields CASSPKRRDSGYEQYF.